This T cell receptor (beta chain) originates from a study of shared clonotypes between healthy human individuals. Profiled with immunoSEQ multiplex PCR; TCRdb holds only in-frame clones, not every one. The table includes about 680,000 clones, 74% detected once. This CDR3 has 15 residues. Trimming pared 0 bases from V and 4 bases from J, leaving 13 bases between. Germline loops: CDR1 SGDLS, CDR2 YYNGEE. The chain uses TRBV9 and TRBJ1-2; D is possibly TRBD1 (6 bases). This TCR derives from a woman in her 30s in good health. Sequenced material: memory CD4+ T cells sorted from blood. Sample subset: CD45RA-negative fraction. The CDR3, as DNA: TGTGCCAGCAGCGTAGGGGCCAGGGGTGGCTATGGCTACACCTTC. It specifies CASSVGARGGYGYTF.